This TCR beta chain appears in the sequencing data of a study of cytotoxic CD8 clonotypes in ibrutinib-treated CLL. Findings and limits, study-wide: Clonality increased at ibrutinib response and stayed stable in sustained remission. At progression, however, it fell back toward baseline.

Using immunoSEQ multiplex PCR, the repertoire was profiled, and TCRdb retains in-frame clones only, with some absent. The sample yields some 47,000 clones, 57% seen once. As concerns this clone: The antigen is unknown.

Germline CDR1 SGHAT, CDR2 FQDESV (reference sequence). The CDR3 extends over 14 amino acids. The ends were cut back, 3 bases at V and 1 base at J, with 9 bases in the middle. This chain joins TRBV11-1 and TRBJ1-1; D remains ambiguous. This sequence was found in a human donor with chronic lymphocytic leukemia. This material consisted of PBMCs, taken after 24 months of ibrutinib treatment. CDR3 DNA: TGTGCCAGCAGCTTGAACGGGAGGAACACTGAAGCTTTCTTT. Protein: CASSLNGRNTEAFF.